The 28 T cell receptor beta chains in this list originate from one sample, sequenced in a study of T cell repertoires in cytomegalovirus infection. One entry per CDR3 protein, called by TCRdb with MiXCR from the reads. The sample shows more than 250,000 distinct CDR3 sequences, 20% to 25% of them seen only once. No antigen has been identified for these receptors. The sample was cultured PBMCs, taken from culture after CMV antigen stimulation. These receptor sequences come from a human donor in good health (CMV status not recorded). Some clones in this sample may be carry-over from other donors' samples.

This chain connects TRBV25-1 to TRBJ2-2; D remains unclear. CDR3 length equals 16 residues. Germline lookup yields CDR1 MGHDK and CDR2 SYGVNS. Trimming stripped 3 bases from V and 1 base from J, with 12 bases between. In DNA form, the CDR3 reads TGTGCCAGCAGTGATTTGACCGTAGAGAACACCGGGGAGCTGTTTTTT. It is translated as CASSDLTVENTGELFF.

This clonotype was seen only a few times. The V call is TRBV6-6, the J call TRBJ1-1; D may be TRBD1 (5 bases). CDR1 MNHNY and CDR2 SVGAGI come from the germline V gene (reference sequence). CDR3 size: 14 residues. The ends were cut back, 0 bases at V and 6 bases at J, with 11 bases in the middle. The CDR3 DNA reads TGTGCCAGCAGTTACTCGATGGGGGAATCTGAAGCTTTCTTT. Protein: CASSYSMGESEAFF.

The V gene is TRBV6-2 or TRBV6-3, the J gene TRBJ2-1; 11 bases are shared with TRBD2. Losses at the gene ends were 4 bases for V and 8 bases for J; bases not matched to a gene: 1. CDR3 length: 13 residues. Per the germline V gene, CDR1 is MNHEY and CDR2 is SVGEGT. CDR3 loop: CASSLAGGDEQFF. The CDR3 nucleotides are TGTGCCAGCAGTTTAGCGGGAGGGGATGAGCAGTTCTTC.

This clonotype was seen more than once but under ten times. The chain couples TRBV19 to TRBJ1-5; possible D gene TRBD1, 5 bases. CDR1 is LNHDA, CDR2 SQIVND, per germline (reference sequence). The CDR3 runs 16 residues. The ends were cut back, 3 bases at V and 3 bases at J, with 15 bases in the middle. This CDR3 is CASSIREGHYNQPQHF. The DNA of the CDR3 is TGTGCCAGTAGTATCAGGGAAGGCCACTACAATCAGCCCCAGCATTTT.

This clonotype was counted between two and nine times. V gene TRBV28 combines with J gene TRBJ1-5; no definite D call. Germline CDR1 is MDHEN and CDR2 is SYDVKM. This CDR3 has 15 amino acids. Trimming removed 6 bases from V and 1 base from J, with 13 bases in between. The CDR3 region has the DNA TGTGCCAGCAGGCCAGGCTTTGGCAGCAATCAGCCCCAGCATTTT. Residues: CASRPGFGSNQPQHF.

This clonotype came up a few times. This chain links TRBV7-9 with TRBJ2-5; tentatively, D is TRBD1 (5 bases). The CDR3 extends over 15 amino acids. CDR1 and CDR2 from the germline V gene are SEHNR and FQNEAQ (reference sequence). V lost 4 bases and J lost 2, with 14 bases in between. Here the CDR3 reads CASSSYPTAQETQYF. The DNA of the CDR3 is TGTGCCAGCAGCTCGTACCCGACAGCACAAGAGACCCAGTACTTC. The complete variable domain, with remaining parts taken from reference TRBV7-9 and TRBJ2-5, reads DTGVSQNPRHKITKRGQNVTFRCDPISEHNRLYWYRQTLGQGPEFLTYFQNEAQLEKSRLLSDRFSAERPKGSFSTLEIQRTEQGDSAMYLCASSSYPTAQETQYFGPGTRLLVL.

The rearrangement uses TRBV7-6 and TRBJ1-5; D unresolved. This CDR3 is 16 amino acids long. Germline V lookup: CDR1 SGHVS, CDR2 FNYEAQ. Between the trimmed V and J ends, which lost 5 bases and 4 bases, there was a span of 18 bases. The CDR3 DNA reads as TGTGCCAGCAGCGAAGCGGACGCGACGGGGAATCAGCCCCAGCATTTT. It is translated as CASSEADATGNQPQHF.

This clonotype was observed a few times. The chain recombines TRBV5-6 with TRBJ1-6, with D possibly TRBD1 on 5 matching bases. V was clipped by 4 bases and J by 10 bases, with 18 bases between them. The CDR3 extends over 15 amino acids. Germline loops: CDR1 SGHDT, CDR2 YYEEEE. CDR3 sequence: CASSLRRGFRSPLHF. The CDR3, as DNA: TGTGCCAGCAGCCTTCGTCGGGGGTTCCGATCACCCCTCCACTTT. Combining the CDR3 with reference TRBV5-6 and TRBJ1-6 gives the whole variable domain DAGVTQSPTHLIKTRGQQVTLRCSPKSGHDTVSWYQQALGQGPQFIFQYYEEEERQRGNFPDRFSGHQFPNYSSELNVNALLLGDSALYLCASSLRRGFRSPLHFGNGTRLTVT.

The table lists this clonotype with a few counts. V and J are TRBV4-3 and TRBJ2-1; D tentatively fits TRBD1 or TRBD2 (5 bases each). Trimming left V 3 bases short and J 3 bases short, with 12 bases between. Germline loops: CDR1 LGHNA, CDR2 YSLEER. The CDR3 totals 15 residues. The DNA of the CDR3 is TGCGCCAGCAGCCAGCAAGGGGAGCGCTACAATGAGCAGTTCTTC. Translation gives CASSQQGERYNEQFF.

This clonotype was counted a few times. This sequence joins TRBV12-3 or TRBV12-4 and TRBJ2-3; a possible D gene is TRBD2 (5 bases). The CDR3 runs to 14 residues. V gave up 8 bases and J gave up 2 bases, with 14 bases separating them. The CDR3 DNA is TGTGCCAGCGGGCCGTGGGAGACCACAGATACGCAGTATTTT. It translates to CASGPWETTDTQYF.

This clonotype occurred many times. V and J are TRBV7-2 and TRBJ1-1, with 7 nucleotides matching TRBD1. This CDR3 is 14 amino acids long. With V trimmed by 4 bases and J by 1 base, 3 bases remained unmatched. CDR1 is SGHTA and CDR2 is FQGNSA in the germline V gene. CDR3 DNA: TGTGCCAGCAGCTCCCAGGGGGGGAACACTGAAGCTTTCTTT. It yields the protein CASSSQGGNTEAFF. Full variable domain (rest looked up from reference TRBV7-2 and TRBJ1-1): GAGVSQSPSNKVTEKGKDVELRCDPISGHTALYWYRQSLGQGLEFLIYFQGNSAPDKSGLPSDRFSAERTGGSVSTLTIQRTQQEDSAVYLCASSSQGGNTEAFFGQGTRLTVV.

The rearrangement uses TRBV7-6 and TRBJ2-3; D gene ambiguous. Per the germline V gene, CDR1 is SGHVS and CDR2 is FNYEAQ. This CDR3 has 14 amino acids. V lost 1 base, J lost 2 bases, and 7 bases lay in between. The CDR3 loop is CASSLGDPTDTQYF. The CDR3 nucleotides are TGTGCCAGCAGCTTAGGGGATCCCACAGATACGCAGTATTTT.

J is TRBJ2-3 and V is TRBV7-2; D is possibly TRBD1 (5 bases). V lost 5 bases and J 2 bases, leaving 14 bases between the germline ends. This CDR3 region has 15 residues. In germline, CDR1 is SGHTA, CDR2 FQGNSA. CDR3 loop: CASSVDRVNTDTQYF. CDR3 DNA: TGTGCCAGCAGCGTCGACAGAGTGAACACAGATACGCAGTATTTT.

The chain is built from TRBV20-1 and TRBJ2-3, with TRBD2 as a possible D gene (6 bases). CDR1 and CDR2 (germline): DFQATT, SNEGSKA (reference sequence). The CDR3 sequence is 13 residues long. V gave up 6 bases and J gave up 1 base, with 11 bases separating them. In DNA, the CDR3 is TGCAGTGCCTCGGTAGCGGGCACAGATACGCAGTATTTT. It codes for CSASVAGTDTQYF.

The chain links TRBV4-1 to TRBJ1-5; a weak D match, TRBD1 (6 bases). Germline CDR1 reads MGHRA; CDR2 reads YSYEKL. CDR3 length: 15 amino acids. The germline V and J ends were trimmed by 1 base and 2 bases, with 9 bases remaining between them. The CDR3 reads CASSQGRGGNQPQHF. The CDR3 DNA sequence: TGCGCCAGCAGCCAAGGCAGGGGAGGCAATCAGCCCCAGCATTTT.

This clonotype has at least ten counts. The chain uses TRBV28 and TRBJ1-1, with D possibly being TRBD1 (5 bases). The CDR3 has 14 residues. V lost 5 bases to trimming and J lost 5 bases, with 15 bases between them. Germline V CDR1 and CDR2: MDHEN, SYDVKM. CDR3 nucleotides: TGTGCCAGCAGTCCCGGAGGGGTACGGACTGAAGCTTTCTTT. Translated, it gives CASSPGGVRTEAFF.

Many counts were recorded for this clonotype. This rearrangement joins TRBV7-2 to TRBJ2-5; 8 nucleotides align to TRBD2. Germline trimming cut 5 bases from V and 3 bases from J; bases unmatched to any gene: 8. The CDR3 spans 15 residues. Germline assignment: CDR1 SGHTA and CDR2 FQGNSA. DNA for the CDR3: TGTGCCAGCAGCGGAAGCGGGAGAATCGAAGAGACCCAGTACTTC. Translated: CASSGSGRIEETQYF.

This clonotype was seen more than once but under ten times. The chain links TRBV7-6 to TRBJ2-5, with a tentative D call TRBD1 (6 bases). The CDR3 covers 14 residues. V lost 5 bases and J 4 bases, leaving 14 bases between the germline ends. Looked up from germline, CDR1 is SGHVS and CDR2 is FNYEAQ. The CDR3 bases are TGTGCCAGCAGCCAAAATAACAGGGCAGAGACCCAGTACTTC. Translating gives CASSQNNRAETQYF.

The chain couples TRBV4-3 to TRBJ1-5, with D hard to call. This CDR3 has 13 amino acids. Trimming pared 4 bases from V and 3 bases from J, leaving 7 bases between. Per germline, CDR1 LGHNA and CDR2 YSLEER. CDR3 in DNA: TGCGCCAGCAGCCCCAGGTCCAATCAGCCCCAGCATTTT. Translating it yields CASSPRSNQPQHF.

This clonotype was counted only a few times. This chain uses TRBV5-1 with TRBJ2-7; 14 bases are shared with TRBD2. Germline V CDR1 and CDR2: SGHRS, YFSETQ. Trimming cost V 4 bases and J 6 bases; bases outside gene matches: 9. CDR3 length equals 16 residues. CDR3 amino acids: CASSLKPGLAGAEQYF. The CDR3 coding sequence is TGCGCCAGCAGCCTTAAACCGGGACTAGCGGGAGCCGAGCAGTACTTC.

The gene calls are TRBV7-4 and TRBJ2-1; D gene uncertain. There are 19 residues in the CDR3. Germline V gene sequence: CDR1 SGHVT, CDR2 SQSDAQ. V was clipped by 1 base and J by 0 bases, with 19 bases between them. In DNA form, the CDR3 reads TGTGCCAGCAGCTTAGGTTCCCTTGCGTACCAGAGCTCCTACAATGAGCAGTTCTTC. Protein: CASSLGSLAYQSSYNEQFF.

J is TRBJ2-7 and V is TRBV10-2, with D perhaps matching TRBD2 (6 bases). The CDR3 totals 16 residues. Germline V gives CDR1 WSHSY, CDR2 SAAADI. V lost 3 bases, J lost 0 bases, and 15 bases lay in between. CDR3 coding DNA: TGCGCCAGCAGTGACGCTCTAGCGCGGAGCTCCTACGAGCAGTACTTC. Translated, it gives CASSDALARSSYEQYF.

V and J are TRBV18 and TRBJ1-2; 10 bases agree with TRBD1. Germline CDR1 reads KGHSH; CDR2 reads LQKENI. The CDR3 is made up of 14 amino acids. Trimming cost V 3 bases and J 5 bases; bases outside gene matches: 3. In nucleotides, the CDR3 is TGTGCCAGCTCACCGGGACAGGGGAAGTATGGCTACACCTTC. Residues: CASSPGQGKYGYTF.

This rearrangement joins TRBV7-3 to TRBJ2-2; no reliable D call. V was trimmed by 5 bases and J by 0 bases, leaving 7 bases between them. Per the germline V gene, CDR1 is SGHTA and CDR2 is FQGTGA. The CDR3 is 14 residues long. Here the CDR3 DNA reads TGTGCCAGCAGCCCCGGACCGAACACCGGGGAGCTGTTTTTT. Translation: CASSPGPNTGELFF.

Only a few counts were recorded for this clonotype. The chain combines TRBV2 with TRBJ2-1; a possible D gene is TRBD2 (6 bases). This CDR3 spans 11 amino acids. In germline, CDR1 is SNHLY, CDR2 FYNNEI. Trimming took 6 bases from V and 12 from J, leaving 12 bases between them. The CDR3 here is CASSLSGGQFF. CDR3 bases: TGTGCCAGCAGCCTTTCCGGGGGGCAGTTCTTC.

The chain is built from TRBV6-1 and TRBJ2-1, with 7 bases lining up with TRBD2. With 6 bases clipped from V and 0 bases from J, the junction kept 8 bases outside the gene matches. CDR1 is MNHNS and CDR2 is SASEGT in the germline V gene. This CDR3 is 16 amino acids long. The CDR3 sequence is CASSPMGGSSYNEQFF. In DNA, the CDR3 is TGTGCCAGCAGCCCCATGGGCGGGAGCTCCTACAATGAGCAGTTCTTC.

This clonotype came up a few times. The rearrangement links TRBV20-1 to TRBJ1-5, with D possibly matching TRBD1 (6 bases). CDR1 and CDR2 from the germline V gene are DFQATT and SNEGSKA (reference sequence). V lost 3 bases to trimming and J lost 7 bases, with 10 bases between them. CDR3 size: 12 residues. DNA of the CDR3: TGCAGTGCTAGGATTACAGGGCAGCCCCAGCATTTT. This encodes CSARITGQPQHF.

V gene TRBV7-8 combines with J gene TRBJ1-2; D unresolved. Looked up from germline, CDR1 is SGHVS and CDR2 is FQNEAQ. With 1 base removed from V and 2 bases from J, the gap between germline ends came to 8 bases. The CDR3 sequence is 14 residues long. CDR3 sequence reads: CASSLEVSNYGYTF. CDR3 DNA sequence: TGTGCCAGCAGCTTAGAAGTTTCCAACTATGGCTACACCTTC.